This TCR beta chain was documented in a study of blood T cell repertoires in COVID-19. Categorization into cohorts depended on clinical history that participants reported. This clone has a single count. Trimming removed 6 bases at V and 3 bases at J, with 12 bases between. The CDR3 has 13 residues. Germline values: CDR1 MNHEY, CDR2 SVGAGI. Profiling relied on immunoSEQ multiplex PCR, and the TCRdb table lists in-frame clones only, not all of them. This sample has 450,000 to 500,000 clones, with around 87% found just once. The TCR comes from a woman under 30 who had recovered from COVID-19. The J gene is TRBJ2-7, the V gene TRBV6-5; D unclear. Sequencing was carried out using PBMCs or T cells enriched from blood (not recorded which). CDR3 sequence reads: CASRQILGYEQYF. In nucleotides, the CDR3 is TGTGCCAGCAGACAGATCCTCGGCTACGAGCAGTACTTC.